The sample holds a few counts of the clone carrying this T cell receptor beta chain. Using immunoSEQ multiplex PCR, the repertoire was profiled, and TCRdb retains in-frame clones only, with some absent. The profile shows approximately 200,000 clones, 81% of them singletons. CDR1 and CDR2 from the germline V gene are SGHRS and YFSETQ. Losses at the gene ends were 3 bases for V and 5 bases for J; bases not matched to a gene: 11. There are 16 residues in the CDR3. These data come from a study of blood T cell repertoires in COVID-19. Sequencing was done on a sample of peripheral blood. This clonotype was sampled from a woman of 80 years or more with COVID-19, enrolled during active disease. The chain employs TRBV5-1 and TRBJ2-5, with 9 bases matching TRBD1. CDR3 nucleotides: TGCGCCAGCAGCTCTTGGATTACAGGGGGCGAGGAGACCCAGTACTTC. It yields the protein CASSSWITGGEETQYF.